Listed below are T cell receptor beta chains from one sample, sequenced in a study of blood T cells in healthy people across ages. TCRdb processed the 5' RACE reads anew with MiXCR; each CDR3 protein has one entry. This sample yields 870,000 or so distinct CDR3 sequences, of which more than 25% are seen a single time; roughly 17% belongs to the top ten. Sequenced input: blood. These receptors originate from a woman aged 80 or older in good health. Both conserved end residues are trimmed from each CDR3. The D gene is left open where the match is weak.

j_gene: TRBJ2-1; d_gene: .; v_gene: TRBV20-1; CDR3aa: SARDPGGGFLGEQF
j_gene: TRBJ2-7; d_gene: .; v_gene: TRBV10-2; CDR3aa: ASRMDTSYEQY
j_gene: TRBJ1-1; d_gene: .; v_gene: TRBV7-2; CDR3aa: ASSLDGGGVEAF
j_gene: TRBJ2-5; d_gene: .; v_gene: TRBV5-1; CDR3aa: ASLPGGLEETQY
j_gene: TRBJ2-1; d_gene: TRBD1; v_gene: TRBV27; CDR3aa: ASSPQGADEQF
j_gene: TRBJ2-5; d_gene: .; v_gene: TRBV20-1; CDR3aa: SASTGTGGGETQY
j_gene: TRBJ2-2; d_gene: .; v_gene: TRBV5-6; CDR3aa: ASSPPSGSNTGELF
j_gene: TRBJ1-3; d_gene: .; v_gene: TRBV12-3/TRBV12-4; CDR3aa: ASSPGLSQIGNTIY
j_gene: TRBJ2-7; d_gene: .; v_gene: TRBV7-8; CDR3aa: ASSFGTSSYEQY
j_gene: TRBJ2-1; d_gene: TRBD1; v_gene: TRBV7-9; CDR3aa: ASGVQGAPNEQF
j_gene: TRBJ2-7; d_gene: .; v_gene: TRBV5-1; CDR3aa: ASSLDSGYYEQY
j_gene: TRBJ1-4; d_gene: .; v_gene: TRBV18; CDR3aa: AGSPGVHVNEKLF
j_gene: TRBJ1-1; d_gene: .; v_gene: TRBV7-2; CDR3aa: ASSTTVMNTEAF
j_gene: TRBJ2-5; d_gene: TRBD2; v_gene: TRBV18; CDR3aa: ASSPQSGGAYNEQY
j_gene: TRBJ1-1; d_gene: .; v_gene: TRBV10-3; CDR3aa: AISGGHLNTEAF
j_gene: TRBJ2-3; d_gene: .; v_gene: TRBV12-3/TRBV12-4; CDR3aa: ASSLGRLGY
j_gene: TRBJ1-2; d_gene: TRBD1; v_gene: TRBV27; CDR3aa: ASRVTGGRGYT
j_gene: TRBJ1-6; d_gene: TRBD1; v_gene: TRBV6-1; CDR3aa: ASSLLSGTGGSSYNSPLH
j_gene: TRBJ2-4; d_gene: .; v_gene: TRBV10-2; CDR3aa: ASSEGGRQY
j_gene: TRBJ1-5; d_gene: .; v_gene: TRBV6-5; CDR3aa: ASSDQSNQPQH
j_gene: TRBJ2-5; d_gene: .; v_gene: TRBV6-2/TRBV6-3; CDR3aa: ASSPDKGHRSYEEY
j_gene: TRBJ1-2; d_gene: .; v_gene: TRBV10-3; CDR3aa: AISEHGVAGLGGYT
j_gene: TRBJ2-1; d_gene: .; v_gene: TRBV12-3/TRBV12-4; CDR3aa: AGSRTGSSYNEQF
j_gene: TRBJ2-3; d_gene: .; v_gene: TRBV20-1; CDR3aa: SASGLTRITDTQY
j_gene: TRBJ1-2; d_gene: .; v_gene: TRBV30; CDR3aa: AWSVLPINYGYT
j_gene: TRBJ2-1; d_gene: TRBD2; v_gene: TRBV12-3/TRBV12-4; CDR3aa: ASSLQRGFSYNEQF
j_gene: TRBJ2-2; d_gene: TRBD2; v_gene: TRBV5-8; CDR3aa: ASSRTGTSRTGELF
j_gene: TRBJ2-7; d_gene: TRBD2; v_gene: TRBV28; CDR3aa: ASSIIAGGLYEQY